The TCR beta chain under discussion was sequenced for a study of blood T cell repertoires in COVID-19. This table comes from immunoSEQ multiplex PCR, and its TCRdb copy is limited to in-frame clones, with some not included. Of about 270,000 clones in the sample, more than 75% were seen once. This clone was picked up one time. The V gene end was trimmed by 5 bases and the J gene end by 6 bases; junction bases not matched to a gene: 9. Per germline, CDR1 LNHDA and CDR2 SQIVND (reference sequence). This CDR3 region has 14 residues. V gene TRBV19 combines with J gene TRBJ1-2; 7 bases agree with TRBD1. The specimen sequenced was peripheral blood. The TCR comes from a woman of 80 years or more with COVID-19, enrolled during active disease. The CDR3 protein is CASSLRQGSDGYTF. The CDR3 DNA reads TGTGCCAGTAGTCTGCGACAGGGATCGGATGGCTACACCTTC.